This record looks at one TCR beta chain sequence and its context. The antigen remains undetermined. PBMCs numbering at least 6.5 million were isolated per sample. RNA extraction gave at least 6 micrograms of total RNA per sample. The germline gives CDR1 SGHTA, CDR2 FQGNSA. CDR3 length: 13 amino acids. V lost 8 bases and J lost 0, with 9 bases in between. Primed by a sample-barcoded 5' primer and a J-beta primer mix, a second PCR proceeded for 7 to 11 cycles. Each cDNA molecule was tagged by a template-switch adaptor with 12 random nucleotides. One entry per CDR3 protein, called by TCRdb with MiXCR from the 5' RACE reads. This table holds 700,000 to 1,000,000 distinct CDR3 sequences, more than 40% found once. The sample is drawn from a study of blood T cells in healthy people across ages. Broader study findings: Strong correlation linked observed beta diversity and percent naive T cells.

The chain carries TRBV7-2 and TRBJ2-3; the D is unclear. This TCR was recovered from a man aged 55 to 70 in good health. Input material: blood. CDR3 loop: CASRLASTDTQYF. The CDR3 nucleotides are TGTGCCAGCCGACTGGCTAGCACAGATACGCAGTATTTT.